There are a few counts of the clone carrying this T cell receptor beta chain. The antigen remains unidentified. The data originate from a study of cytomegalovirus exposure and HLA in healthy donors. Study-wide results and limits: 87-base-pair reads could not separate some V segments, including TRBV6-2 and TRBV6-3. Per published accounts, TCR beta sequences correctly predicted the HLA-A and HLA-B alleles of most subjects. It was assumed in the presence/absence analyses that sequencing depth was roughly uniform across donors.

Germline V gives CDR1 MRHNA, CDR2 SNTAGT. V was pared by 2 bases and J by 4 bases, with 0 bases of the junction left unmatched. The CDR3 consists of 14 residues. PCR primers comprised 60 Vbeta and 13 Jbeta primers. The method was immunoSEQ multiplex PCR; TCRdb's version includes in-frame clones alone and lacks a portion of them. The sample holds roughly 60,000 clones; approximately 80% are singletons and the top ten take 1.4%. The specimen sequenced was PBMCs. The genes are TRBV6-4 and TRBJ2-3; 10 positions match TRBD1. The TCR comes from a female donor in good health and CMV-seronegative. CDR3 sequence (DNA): TGTGCCAGCAGTGACGGGACAGGGGCAGATACGCAGTATTTT. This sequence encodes CASSDGTGADTQYF.